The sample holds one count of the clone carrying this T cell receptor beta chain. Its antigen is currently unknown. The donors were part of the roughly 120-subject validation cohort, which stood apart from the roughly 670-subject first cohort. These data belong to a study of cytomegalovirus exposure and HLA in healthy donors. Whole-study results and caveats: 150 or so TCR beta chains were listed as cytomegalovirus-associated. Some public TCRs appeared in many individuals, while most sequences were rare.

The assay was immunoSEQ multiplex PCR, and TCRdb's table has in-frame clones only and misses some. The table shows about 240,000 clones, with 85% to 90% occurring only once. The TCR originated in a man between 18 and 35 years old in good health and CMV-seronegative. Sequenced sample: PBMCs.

CDR3 loop: CAIRDSSHYEQYF. Here the CDR3 DNA reads TGTGCCATCCGGGACTCATCCCACTACGAGCAGTACTTC. This chain joins TRBV6-5 and TRBJ2-7; TRBD2 might be the D (6 bases). Trimming shortened V by 10 bases and J by 3 bases, and 16 bases separated the two germline ends. The V gene's germline CDR1 is MNHEY and CDR2 SVGAGI. The length of the CDR3 is 13 residues.